These 16 T cell receptor beta chains originate from one sample sequenced in a study of T-cell reconstitution after alpha-beta-depleted transplantation in children. Preparing the TCRbeta library involved the use of unique molecular identifiers. TCRdb processed the PCR reads anew with MiXCR; each CDR3 protein has one entry. This sample yields about 640,000 distinct CDR3 sequences, of which 10% to 15% are seen a single time; approximately 2.1% belongs to the top ten. Sequenced material: PBMCs, mostly from graft donor cells, taken 360 days after TCRalphabeta/CD19-depleted stem cell transplant. Receptors were obtained from a male patient aged 10 to 17 who had a stem cell transplant for acute myeloid leukemia, so the T cells may come from the graft donor.

The rearrangement links TRBV7-2 to TRBJ2-7; D remains ambiguous. The CDR3 runs to 14 residues. With 1 base removed from V and 5 bases from J, the gap between germline ends came to 12 bases. Per the germline V gene, CDR1 is SGHTA and CDR2 is FQGNSA. CDR3 coding DNA: TGTGCCAGCAGCTTAGAGGCCCCTCCGGACGAGCAGTACTTC. This sequence encodes CASSLEAPPDEQYF.

This rearrangement joins TRBV18 to TRBJ2-6; a possible D gene is TRBD2 (6 bases). Trimming pared 6 bases from V and 4 bases from J, leaving 19 bases between. CDR3 length equals 17 residues. Per the germline V gene, CDR1 is KGHSH and CDR2 is LQKENI. DNA of the CDR3: TGTGCCAGCTCGCACCGGGACTTCGAGGCCGGGGCCAACGTCCTGACTTTC. It codes for CASSHRDFEAGANVLTF. The variable domain in full, with the rest retrieved from reference TRBV18 and TRBJ2-6, is NAGVMQNPRHLVRRRGQEARLRCSPMKGHSHVYWYRQLPEEGLKFMVYLQKENIIDESGMPKERFSAEFPKEGPSILRIQQVVRGDSAAYFCASSHRDFEAGANVLTFGAGSRLTVL.

V usage is TRBV28 and J usage is TRBJ2-7; D possibly matches TRBD1 or TRBD2 (5 bases each). V was pared by 6 bases and J by 0 bases, with 15 bases between. Germline CDR1 MDHEN, CDR2 SYDVKM. This CDR3 spans 15 amino acids. CDR3 protein: CASSLPGRYSYEQYF. CDR3 nucleotide sequence: TGTGCCAGCAGCCTACCGGGACGGTACTCCTACGAGCAGTACTTC.

This clonotype turned up a few times. V and J are TRBV5-1 and TRBJ2-1; 8 bases align to TRBD2. The CDR3 extends over 15 amino acids. J lost 5 bases, V lost 4 bases, and 8 bases had no gene match. Germline values: CDR1 SGHRS, CDR2 YFSETQ. The DNA of the CDR3 is TGCGCCAGCAGCCGTTGGCGGGAGGCCGACAATGAGCAGTTCTTC. This gives the protein CASSRWREADNEQFF.

This clonotype came up many times. The rearrangement joins TRBV9 to TRBJ2-3; 10 positions agree with TRBD2. CDR1 and CDR2 from the germline V gene are SGDLS and YYNGEE. This CDR3 has 20 amino acids. The V segment lost 3 bases and the J segment 4 bases; nucleotides outside the gene matches: 20. The CDR3 here is CASSAGGLSSGREVADTQYF. The CDR3 nucleotides read TGTGCCAGCAGCGCGGGAGGGTTGTCAAGCGGGAGGGAGGTTGCAGATACGCAGTATTTT.

This clonotype was found a few times. This chain uses TRBV4-2 with TRBJ2-1; D not certain. This CDR3 has 15 amino acids. Trimming left V 1 base short and J 0 bases short, with 7 bases between. Germline assignment: CDR1 LGHNA and CDR2 YNFKEQ. The CDR3 loop is CASSQVPGSYNEQFF. CDR3 nucleotides: TGTGCCAGCAGCCAAGTTCCGGGCTCCTACAATGAGCAGTTCTTC.

The chain is built from TRBV6-5 and TRBJ2-5; D possibly corresponds to TRBD1 (6 bases). V was trimmed by 0 bases and J by 4 bases, leaving 12 bases between them. Germline-derived CDR1 and CDR2 are MNHEY and SVGAGI. This CDR3 spans 15 amino acids. The CDR3 region is CASSYSAGERETQYF. In nucleotides, the CDR3 is TGTGCCAGCAGTTACTCTGCAGGGGAGCGAGAGACCCAGTACTTC.

In this sample, this clonotype turned up a few times. This chain uses TRBV6-5 with TRBJ2-5; D not certain. Per the germline V gene, CDR1 is MNHEY and CDR2 is SVGAGI. The CDR3 has 14 residues. Trimming shortened V by 2 bases and J by 9 bases, and 16 bases separated the two germline ends. CDR3 in amino acids: CASSYAVRNVAQYF. CDR3 sequence (DNA): TGTGCCAGCAGTTACGCAGTTCGAAATGTGGCCCAGTACTTC.

This chain links TRBV7-6 with TRBJ2-5; D ambiguous. The V end lost 0 bases, the J end lost 5 bases, and 10 bases lay between the germline ends. The CDR3 is 14 residues long. Germline loops: CDR1 SGHVS, CDR2 FNYEAQ. CDR3 in amino acids: CASSLATRAETQYF. DNA of the CDR3: TGTGCCAGCAGCTTAGCGACCAGAGCGGAGACCCAGTACTTC.

This clonotype turned up a few times. J is TRBJ2-1 and V is TRBV7-9; the D gene could be TRBD1 or TRBD2 (5 bases each). CDR1 is SEHNR, CDR2 FQNEAQ, per germline (reference sequence). V lost 1 base to trimming and J lost 5 bases, with 12 bases between them. This CDR3 is built from 15 residues. The CDR3 nucleotides read TGTGCCAGCAGCTTAGGGGGACCCCCAGACAATGAGCAGTTCTTC. This translates into CASSLGGPPDNEQFF.

The chain recombines TRBV20-1 with TRBJ2-3, with 10 bases lining up with TRBD2. J was trimmed by 5 bases and V by 2 bases; bases with no gene match: 1. The V gene's germline CDR1 is DFQATT and CDR2 SNEGSKA (reference sequence). The CDR3 extends over 13 amino acids. CDR3 in amino acids: CSARLAGEDTQYF. DNA of the CDR3: TGCAGTGCTAGACTAGCGGGAGAAGATACGCAGTATTTT.

This chain's CDR3 is CSASSASPDTQYF. CDR3 coding DNA: TGCAGTGCTAGTTCGGCCTCACCGGATACGCAGTATTTT. This chain joins TRBV20-1 and TRBJ2-3; no definite D call. There are 13 residues in the CDR3. The ends were cut back, 3 bases at V and 6 bases at J, with 13 bases in the middle. Germline CDR1 DFQATT, CDR2 SNEGSKA (reference sequence).

The V call is TRBV20-1, the J call TRBJ2-7; possibly TRBD2 for D (7 bases). V was clipped by 6 bases and J by 3 bases, with 12 bases between them. Germline V CDR1 and CDR2: DFQATT, SNEGSKA (reference sequence). The CDR3 totals 12 residues. The CDR3 region is CSANGGLYEQYF. CDR3 DNA: TGCAGTGCAAACGGGGGGCTCTACGAGCAGTACTTC.

CDR3 amino acids: CASSLTGGSDNEQFF. The CDR3 DNA follows: TGTGCCAGCAGCTTAACGGGGGGGAGTGACAATGAGCAGTTCTTC. The chain links TRBV7-3 to TRBJ2-1; TRBD2 agrees at 7 bases. This CDR3 comprises 15 residues. Germline V lookup: CDR1 SGHTA, CDR2 FQGTGA. After removal of 0 bases from V and 5 bases from J, the junction contained 4 bases not matched to a gene.

This clonotype was observed many times. J is TRBJ2-5 and V is TRBV29-1; D remains unclear. The germline gives CDR1 SQVTM, CDR2 ANQGSEA. The V end was cut by 0 bases, the J end by 0 bases, with 14 bases between. The CDR3 loop spans 16 amino acids. The CDR3 nucleotides are TGCAGCGTTGAAGAAGTGCACGGATGGTACCAAGAGACCCAGTACTTC. It encodes CSVEEVHGWYQETQYF.

The rearrangement uses TRBV7-8 and TRBJ2-3; a possible D gene is TRBD1 (5 bases). The V gene's germline CDR1 is SGHVS and CDR2 FQNEAQ. The CDR3 has 17 residues. Trimming shortened V by 1 base and J by 3 bases, and 17 bases separated the two germline ends. This CDR3 is CASSLVYGAVVTDTQYF. CDR3 DNA sequence: TGTGCCAGCAGCTTAGTATATGGGGCCGTGGTGACAGATACGCAGTATTTT.